This TCR beta chain comes out of a study of cytomegalovirus exposure and HLA in healthy donors. Both 60 Vbeta primers and 13 Jbeta primers went into the PCR. The data were produced by immunoSEQ multiplex PCR, yet TCRdb's version contains in-frame clones alone and is incomplete. The table lists more than 130,000 clones, just under 85% of them singletons. Among the donors, all were healthy bone marrow donors. The germline V gene has CDR1 WNHNN and CDR2 SYGVQD (reference sequence). The CDR3 runs to 13 residues. The V end was cut by 3 bases, the J end by 4 bases, with 9 bases between. The sample consisted of PBMCs. This TCR derives from a man aged 40-55 years in good health and CMV-seropositive. This sequence joins TRBV10-1 and TRBJ1-2, with D tentatively TRBD1 (6 bases). Written as DNA, the CDR3 is TGCGCCAGCAGTGAACACAGGGTCTATGGCTACACCTTC. It specifies CASSEHRVYGYTF.